This T cell receptor (beta chain) was sequenced in a study of T cells in Graves' hyperthyroidism and ophthalmopathy. The diagnoses drew upon clinical symptoms, serum thyroxine and TRAb, thyroid ultrasound and orbital computed tomography. Notes on this clonotype: Antigen unknown.

Germline assignment: CDR1 MGHDK and CDR2 SYGVNS. Trimming left V 3 bases short and J 4 bases short, with 16 bases between. CDR3 size: 16 residues. Regions amplified from RNA transcripts were the TCR beta CDR3 regions. Primed by the HTBI set, a first-round RT-PCR was run on the TCR CDR3. TCRdb re-called the multiplex PCR reads through MiXCR, storing one row per CDR3 protein. The sample records about 700,000 distinct CDR3 sequences, about 45% being singletons. Study conclusions and caveats: Blood samples included most of the expanded thyroid clonotypes exceeding 0.001. A 13 V-J signature model discriminated ophthalmopathy versus stable hyperthyroidism. Ophthalmopathy, which appeared later, was predicted by the model a median roughly 6.4 months before onset.

The source is an adult man with Graves' disease, either hyperthyroidism or ophthalmopathy (not recorded which). This chain joins TRBV25-1 and TRBJ1-3, with D possibly TRBD1 on 5 matching bases. Sequencing was performed on peripheral blood or thyroid tissue (not recorded which). The CDR3 loop reads CASSDSDRGRGNTIYF. The CDR3 DNA reads as TGTGCCAGCAGTGATTCCGACAGAGGGAGAGGAAACACCATATATTTT.